This T cell receptor (beta chain) appears in the sequencing data of a study of blood T cell repertoires in COVID-19. Looking at the study overall: Spain, Italy and the United States supplied samples that represented acute and convalescent COVID-19. T cells, B-cell-depleted T cells, or PBMCs provided the cDNA or gDNA that served as material.

Per the authors' pipeline: Amplification from reference gene primers served as the basis for estimated nucleated cell counts. Here immunoSEQ multiplex PCR was the method, and the copy in TCRdb shows in-frame clones only, minus some. From that table come the V and J calls and clone size; the DNA was used to work out D and trimming. The sample consists of roughly 240,000 clones, 86% of them appearing once. The germline V gene encodes CDR1 SGHKS and CDR2 YYEKEE (reference sequence). The CDR3 contains 17 residues. With V trimmed by 2 bases and J by 4 bases, 12 bases remained unmatched. The Seattle site enrolled patients during active infection and followed them longitudinally.

The clonotype originates from a woman older than 75 with COVID-19, enrolled during active disease. This chain uses TRBV5-5 with TRBJ1-1; TRBD1 matches at 9 bases. The source material was peripheral blood. CDR3 sequence (DNA): TGTGCCAGCAGCTTCCGAACGACAGGGGGTTCATCCACTGAAGCTTTCTTT. It is translated as CASSFRTTGGSSTEAFF.